The T cell receptor beta chain described here comes from a study of T cell changes during pregnancy in multiple sclerosis. Here immunoSEQ multiplex PCR was the method, and the copy in TCRdb shows in-frame clones only, minus some. The table has just over 65,000 clones, about 90% seen once. CDR1 MNHEY and CDR2 SVGAGI come from the germline V gene. This CDR3 region has 10 residues. Deletions cut 8 bases from V and 10 bases from J, with 6 bases between. Sequenced material: peripheral blood, taken in the second trimester of pregnancy. This chain links TRBV6-5 with TRBJ1-6; D unresolved. This TCR derives from a female donor with multiple sclerosis, enrolled in a pregnancy study. In DNA form, the CDR3 reads TGTGCCAGCGGAGGATCACCCCTCCACTTT. Translated, it gives CASGGSPLHF.